The rows below give T cell receptor beta chains drawn from one sample of a study of T-cell reconstitution after alpha-beta-depleted transplantation in children. One entry per CDR3 protein results from TCRdb running MiXCR on the PCR reads. The sample consists of about 540,000 distinct CDR3 sequences, around 19% of them appearing once. The starting material was PBMCs from the stem cell graft donor, obtained from the stem cell graft. Source of these receptors: a human donor who donated a stem cell graft to a child with acute lymphoblastic leukemia. Each CDR3 is given with its conserved first and last residue. Fields, in order: clone size, V gene, J gene, CDR3 protein. Size values are once, few and many counts, or a class for expanded clones, and some rows have none.

clone_size: -
v_call: TRBV11-2
j_call: TRBJ2-2
cdr3_aa: CASSLSPDRPTLYTGELFF

clone_size: -
v_call: TRBV5-1
j_call: TRBJ2-2
cdr3_aa: CASSSQGGGNTGELFF

clone_size: few
v_call: TRBV21-1
j_call: TRBJ2-1
cdr3_aa: CASSKARTSGNYNEQFF

clone_size: -
v_call: TRBV5-1
j_call: TRBJ2-5
cdr3_aa: CASRGGAQETQYF

clone_size: few
v_call: TRBV6-5
j_call: TRBJ2-7
cdr3_aa: CASSYESGTAEQYF

clone_size: few
v_call: TRBV13
j_call: TRBJ1-6
cdr3_aa: CASSLGAESSYNSPLHF

clone_size: -
v_call: TRBV27
j_call: TRBJ1-5
cdr3_aa: CASRRQGASNQPQHF

clone_size: -
v_call: TRBV9
j_call: TRBJ2-7
cdr3_aa: CASSYQTSYEQYF

clone_size: -
v_call: TRBV30
j_call: TRBJ2-7
cdr3_aa: CAWSVETGSSYEQYF

clone_size: -
v_call: TRBV3-1
j_call: TRBJ2-7
cdr3_aa: CASSGLPGHPSSYEQYF

clone_size: -
v_call: TRBV10-1
j_call: TRBJ2-6
cdr3_aa: CASTTTGTGGSGANVLTF

clone_size: -
v_call: TRBV6-1
j_call: TRBJ2-1
cdr3_aa: CASWGSGRIDEQFF

clone_size: -
v_call: TRBV5-1
j_call: TRBJ2-7
cdr3_aa: CASSLRAGTHEQYF

clone_size: few
v_call: TRBV20-1
j_call: TRBJ2-5
cdr3_aa: CSASPTAGGGETQYF

clone_size: -
v_call: TRBV24-1
j_call: TRBJ2-1
cdr3_aa: CATSDGVSGSVTYNEQFF

clone_size: -
v_call: TRBV11-1
j_call: TRBJ1-1
cdr3_aa: CASSLAMRGGRLNTEAFF

clone_size: -
v_call: TRBV12-3/TRBV12-4
j_call: TRBJ1-4
cdr3_aa: CASSLAAQNNEKLFF

clone_size: few
v_call: TRBV29-1
j_call: TRBJ1-3
cdr3_aa: CSVEALRGVSPGNTIYF

clone_size: few
v_call: TRBV5-1
j_call: TRBJ1-2
cdr3_aa: CASSETGGSNGYTF

clone_size: -
v_call: TRBV27
j_call: TRBJ2-7
cdr3_aa: CASSPVTGGFSYEQYF

clone_size: -
v_call: TRBV5-5
j_call: TRBJ2-7
cdr3_aa: CASSLRLAGGRGEQYF

clone_size: -
v_call: TRBV11-2
j_call: TRBJ2-5
cdr3_aa: CASSRETGAQETQYF

clone_size: few
v_call: TRBV5-4
j_call: TRBJ2-1
cdr3_aa: CATDGLLVNEQFF

clone_size: -
v_call: TRBV4-1
j_call: TRBJ1-1
cdr3_aa: CASSQERGFTEAFF

clone_size: -
v_call: TRBV12-3/TRBV12-4
j_call: TRBJ2-1
cdr3_aa: CASSLFGGGKNEQFF

clone_size: few
v_call: TRBV18
j_call: TRBJ2-1
cdr3_aa: CASSPSKGTNAHNEQFF

clone_size: few
v_call: TRBV5-1
j_call: TRBJ2-5
cdr3_aa: CASSLFGGVETQYF